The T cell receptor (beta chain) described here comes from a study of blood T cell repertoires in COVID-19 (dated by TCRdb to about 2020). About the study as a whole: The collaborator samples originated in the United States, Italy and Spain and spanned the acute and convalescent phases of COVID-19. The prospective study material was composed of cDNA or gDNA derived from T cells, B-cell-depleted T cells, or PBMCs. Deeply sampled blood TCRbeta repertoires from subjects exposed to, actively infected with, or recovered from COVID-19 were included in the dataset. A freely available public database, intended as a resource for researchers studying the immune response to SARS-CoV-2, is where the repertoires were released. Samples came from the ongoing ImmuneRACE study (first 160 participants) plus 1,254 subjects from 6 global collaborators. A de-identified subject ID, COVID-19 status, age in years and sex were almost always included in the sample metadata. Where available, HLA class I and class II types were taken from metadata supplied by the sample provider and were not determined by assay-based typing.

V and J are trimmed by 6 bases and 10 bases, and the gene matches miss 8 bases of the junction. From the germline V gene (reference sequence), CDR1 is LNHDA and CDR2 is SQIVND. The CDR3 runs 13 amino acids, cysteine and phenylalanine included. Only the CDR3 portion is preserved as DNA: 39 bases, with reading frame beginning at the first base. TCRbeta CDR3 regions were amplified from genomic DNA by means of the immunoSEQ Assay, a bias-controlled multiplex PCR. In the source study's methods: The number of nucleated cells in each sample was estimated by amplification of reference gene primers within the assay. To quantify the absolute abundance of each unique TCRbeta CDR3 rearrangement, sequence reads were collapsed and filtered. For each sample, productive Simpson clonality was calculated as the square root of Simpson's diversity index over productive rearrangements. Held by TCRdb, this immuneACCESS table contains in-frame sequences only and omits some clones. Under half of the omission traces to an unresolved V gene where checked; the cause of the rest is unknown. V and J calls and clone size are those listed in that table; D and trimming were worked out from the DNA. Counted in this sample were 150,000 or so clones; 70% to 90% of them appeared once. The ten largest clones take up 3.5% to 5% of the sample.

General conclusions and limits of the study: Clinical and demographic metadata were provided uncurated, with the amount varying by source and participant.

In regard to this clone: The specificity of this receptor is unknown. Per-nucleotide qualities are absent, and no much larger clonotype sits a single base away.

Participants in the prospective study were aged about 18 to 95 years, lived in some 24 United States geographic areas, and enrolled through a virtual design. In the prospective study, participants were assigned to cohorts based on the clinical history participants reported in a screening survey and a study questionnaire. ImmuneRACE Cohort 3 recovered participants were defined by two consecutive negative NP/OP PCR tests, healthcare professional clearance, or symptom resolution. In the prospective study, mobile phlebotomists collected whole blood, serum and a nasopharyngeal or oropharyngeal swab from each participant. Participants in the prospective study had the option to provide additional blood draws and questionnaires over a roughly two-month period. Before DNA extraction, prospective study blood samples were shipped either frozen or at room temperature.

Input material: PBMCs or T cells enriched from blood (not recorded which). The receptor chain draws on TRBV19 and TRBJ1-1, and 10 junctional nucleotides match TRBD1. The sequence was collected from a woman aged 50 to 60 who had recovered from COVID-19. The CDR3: CASRTGQGRLAFF. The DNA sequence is TGTGCCAGTAGGACGGGACAGGGGCGTTTAGCTTTCTTT.